This record concerns one TCR beta chain sequence. The study ran its PCR with 60 Vbeta and 13 Jbeta primers. Measured with immunoSEQ multiplex PCR; TCRdb has only the in-frame clones, and not every one. The table has more than 150,000 clones, 70% to 90% seen once. Germline trimming cut 2 bases from V and 0 bases from J; bases unmatched to any gene: 4. The CDR3 has 15 amino acids. CDR1 is SGHTA, CDR2 FQGNSA, per germline. This sample was taken from a study of cytomegalovirus exposure and HLA in healthy donors. V is TRBV7-2 and J is TRBJ2-7; TRBD1 matches 7 bases. Sequencing was performed on PBMCs. The sequence came from a man between 18 and 29 years old in good health and CMV-seropositive. CDR3 in amino acids: CASSLFGTASYEQYF. The CDR3 nucleotides read TGTGCCAGCAGCTTATTCGGGACAGCCTCCTACGAGCAGTACTTC. The variable domain in full, with the rest retrieved from reference TRBV7-2 and TRBJ2-7, is GAGVSQSPSNKVTEKGKDVELRCDPISGHTALYWYRQSLGQGLEFLIYFQGNSAPDKSGLPSDRFSAERTGGSVSTLTIQRTQQEDSAVYLCASSLFGTASYEQYFGPGTRLTVT.